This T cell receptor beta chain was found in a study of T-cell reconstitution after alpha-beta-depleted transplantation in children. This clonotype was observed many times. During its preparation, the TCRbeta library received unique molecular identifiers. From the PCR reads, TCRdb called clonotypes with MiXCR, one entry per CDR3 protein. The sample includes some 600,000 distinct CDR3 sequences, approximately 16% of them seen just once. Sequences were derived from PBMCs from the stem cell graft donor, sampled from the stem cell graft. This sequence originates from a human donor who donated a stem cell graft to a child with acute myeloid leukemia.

The CDR3: CATSRAGTGLYGYTF. The CDR3 DNA reads TGTGCCACCAGCAGAGCCGGGACAGGGCTCTATGGCTACACCTTC. The rearrangement links TRBV15 to TRBJ1-2, with 9 bases matching TRBD1. There are 15 residues in the CDR3. The J segment lost 4 bases and the V segment lost 1 base, leaving 4 bases of the junction unmatched. Germline-derived CDR1 and CDR2 are LNHNV and YYDKDF (reference sequence).